This TCR beta chain was captured in a study of blood T cell repertoires in COVID-19. About the research overall: Whether acute or convalescent, the COVID-19 samples came from the United States, Italy and Spain.

Method: immunoSEQ multiplex PCR; TCRdb's copy keeps in-frame clones and lacks some. The table lists about 150,000 clones, about four fifths of them singletons. CDR1 is LGHNA and CDR2 is YSLEER in the germline V gene. The V gene end was trimmed by 4 bases and the J gene end by 2 bases; junction bases not matched to a gene: 4. The CDR3 sequence is 14 residues long. The sample taken for sequencing was peripheral blood. The V call is TRBV4-3, the J call TRBJ1-1; 7 nucleotides line up with TRBD1. This sequence originates from a man aged 55 to 69 with acute or convalescent COVID-19. The CDR3 DNA sequence: TGCGCCAGCAGCCGGGGGACAGCAAACACTGAAGCTTTCTTT. Translating it yields CASSRGTANTEAFF.